These 9 T cell receptor beta chains were all obtained from the same sample, sequenced in a study of blood T cell repertoires in COVID-19. Profiled with immunoSEQ multiplex PCR; TCRdb holds only in-frame clones, not every one. The table includes some 260,000 clones, around 84% detected once. The sample taken for sequencing was PBMCs or T cells enriched from blood (not recorded which). Source of these receptors: a man younger than 45 with acute COVID-19.

The chain is built from TRBV18 and TRBJ1-2, with 7 positions matching TRBD1. V lost 3 bases and J lost 4; bases outside the gene matches: 14. Germline V gene lookup returns CDR1 KGHSH and CDR2 LQKENI. The CDR3 consists of 17 residues. The CDR3 nucleotides read TGTGCCAGCTCACCGGGGGGAGTAATGGGACAGATCTATGGCTACACCTTC. It encodes CASSPGGVMGQIYGYTF. The complete variable domain, with remaining parts taken from reference TRBV18 and TRBJ1-2, reads NAGVMQNPRHLVRRRGQEARLRCSPMKGHSHVYWYRQLPEEGLKFMVYLQKENIIDESGMPKERFSAEFPKEGPSILRIQQVVRGDSAAYFCASSPGGVMGQIYGYTFGSGTRLTVV.

This clone was detected a few times. The chain couples TRBV11-2 to TRBJ1-5, with 8 positions matching TRBD1. With V trimmed by 5 bases and J by 8 bases, 5 bases remained unmatched. The CDR3 runs to 13 residues. Per the germline V gene, CDR1 is SGHAT and CDR2 is FQNNGV. Written as DNA, the CDR3 is TGTGCCAGCAGCCAGGGGGCGGAGAAGCCCCAGCATTTT. Protein sequence: CASSQGAEKPQHF.

The chain couples TRBV27 to TRBJ2-1; D not certain. V dropped 1 base and J dropped 7 bases, with 5 bases sitting between them. This CDR3 comprises 12 residues. Germline V CDR1 and CDR2: MNHEY, SMNVEV (reference sequence). The CDR3 sequence: CASSLFPNEQFF. CDR3 nucleotide sequence: TGTGCCAGCAGTTTATTTCCGAATGAGCAGTTCTTC.

The genes are TRBV5-4 and TRBJ2-3; 12 bases map to TRBD1. Germline V gives CDR1 SGHNT, CDR2 YYREEE (reference sequence). CDR3 length equals 17 residues. Trimming cost V 5 bases and J 0 bases; bases outside gene matches: 7. The CDR3 nucleotides are TGTGCCAGCAGTTCCGGGACAGGGGGCACTAGCACAGATACGCAGTATTTT. Protein sequence: CASSSGTGGTSTDTQYF.

This clone was counted between two and nine times. This sample includes further DNA sequences coding for the same CDR3. J is TRBJ2-5 and V is TRBV5-1; 7 nucleotides line up with TRBD2. V was pared by 2 bases and J by 4 bases, with 8 bases of the junction left unmatched. CDR3 length: 15 amino acids. The germline V gene has CDR1 SGHRS and CDR2 YFSETQ. The CDR3 sequence: CASSLGLGAGETQYF. Here the CDR3 DNA reads TGCGCCAGCAGCTTAGGACTAGGTGCGGGAGAGACCCAGTACTTC.

This chain uses TRBV6-1 with TRBJ1-3; 9 bases line up with TRBD1. The CDR3 spans 16 residues. After removal of 0 bases from V and 4 bases from J, the junction contained 4 bases not matched to a gene. CDR1 is MNHNS, CDR2 SASEGT, per germline. The CDR3 nucleotides are TGTGCCAGCAGTGAAGCGGGACAGGGTGTCGGAAACACCATATATTTT. This encodes CASSEAGQGVGNTIYF.

The CDR3 sequence is CASSSNRGATQYF. CDR3 DNA sequence: TGTGCCAGCAGCTCTAACCGGGGGGCCACGCAGTATTTT. V and J are TRBV7-2 and TRBJ2-3; TRBD2 is a possible D gene (7 bases). The germline V gene encodes CDR1 SGHTA and CDR2 FQGNSA. Trimming stripped 4 bases from V and 9 bases from J, with 14 bases between. The CDR3 totals 13 residues.

V usage is TRBV11-2 and J usage is TRBJ1-1; 11 bases map to TRBD1. CDR1 SGHAT and CDR2 FQNNGV come from the germline V gene. CDR3 length: 16 residues. Losses at the gene ends were 5 bases for V and 2 bases for J; bases not matched to a gene: 7. CDR3 amino acids: CASSRGQGALNTEAFF. Written as DNA, the CDR3 is TGTGCCAGCAGCCGAGGACAGGGGGCATTAAACACTGAAGCTTTCTTT.

V usage is TRBV11-2 and J usage is TRBJ1-2; the D gene is possibly TRBD1 (6 bases). This CDR3 comprises 13 residues. Germline-derived CDR1 and CDR2 are SGHAT and FQNNGV. Trimming took 8 bases from V and 4 from J, leaving 14 bases between them. The CDR3 DNA is TGTGCCAGCCGGGGGGCCCCTGTCTATGGCTACACCTTC. Residues: CASRGAPVYGYTF.